This T cell receptor (beta chain) was retrieved from a study of OX40 agonist ivuxolimab in advanced cancers. On the study more broadly: Cohort: approximately 83% men, mean age approximately 64, aged roughly 23 to 79. More than 35% of patients had received prior checkpoint inhibitor therapy.

Study conclusions and caveats: Relatively little clonal expansion, among the lowest observed, appeared in partial responders at 0.1-3.0 mg/kg. Among some nonresponders, normalized T-cell clonal expansion was also low.

To note about this clone: Its antigen is as yet unknown. A read error may account for a junction end that differs from germline.

Produced via immunoSEQ multiplex PCR; TCRdb's table is partial and in-frame only. Of more than 60,000 clones listed, about 85% are singletons. The sample here was CD4+ or CD8+ T cells sorted from blood, taken in a trial of the OX40 agonist ivuxolimab. The source of this sequence is an adult with an advanced solid tumor such as melanoma, head and neck, liver or kidney cancer.

CDR3 nucleotides: TGTGCCATCAGTGAGCTACAGGGGGGTACCGGGAAGCTGTTTTTT. Its translation: CAISELQGGTGKLFF. V is TRBV10-3 and J is TRBJ2-2; 8 bases are a match to TRBD1. There are 15 residues in the CDR3. Per the germline V gene, CDR1 is ENHRY and CDR2 is SYGVKD.